These 17 T cell receptor beta chains were sequenced from one sample in a study of blood T cell repertoires in COVID-19. Repertoires were generated with immunoSEQ multiplex PCR, while TCRdb's copy carries only in-frame clones and drops some. The table shows 55,000 or so clones, with about 88% occurring only once. Sequencing was performed on peripheral blood. Source of these receptors: a man aged 60-69 years with active COVID-19.

The chain is built from TRBV7-8 and TRBJ1-2, with D maybe TRBD1 (6 bases). The CDR3 is 14 amino acids. CDR1 SGHVS and CDR2 FQNEAQ come from the germline V gene. Trimming left V 3 bases short and J 3 bases short, with 11 bases between. In nucleotides, the CDR3 is TGTGCCAGCAGCTTTTCAGGGGATCACTATGGCTACACCTTC. Amino acid sequence: CASSFSGDHYGYTF.

The V gene is TRBV10-3, the J gene TRBJ1-1; no clear D gene. Per germline, CDR1 ENHRY and CDR2 SYGVKD. Trimming removed 5 bases from V and 0 bases from J, with 10 bases in between. This CDR3 region has 14 residues. In DNA, the CDR3 is TGTGCCATCAGTAATACAGAAATGAACACTGAAGCTTTCTTT. Translating gives CAISNTEMNTEAFF.

The CDR3 DNA reads as TGTGCCAGCACAAGGGACAGTCAAGAGACCCAGTACTTC. This encodes CASTRDSQETQYF. The chain links TRBV9 to TRBJ2-5; 7 positions agree with TRBD1. This CDR3 region has 13 residues. Germline trimming cut 6 bases from V and 2 bases from J; bases unmatched to any gene: 4. Per germline, CDR1 SGDLS and CDR2 YYNGEE.

V gene TRBV5-1 combines with J gene TRBJ1-2, with D tentatively TRBD1 (6 bases). The CDR3 length is 12 residues. The V gene lost 4 bases and the J gene lost 3 bases, with 7 bases spanning the gap. CDR1 SGHRS and CDR2 YFSETQ come from the germline V gene. The CDR3 sequence is CASSPGDYGYTF. CDR3 coding DNA: TGCGCCAGCAGCCCAGGGGACTATGGCTACACCTTC.

CDR3: CASSWLPGQGFYEQYF. As DNA, the CDR3 is TGTGCCAGCAGCTGGCTACCGGGACAGGGCTTCTACGAGCAGTACTTC. The rearrangement uses TRBV5-8 and TRBJ2-7; 9 bases map to TRBD1. With V trimmed by 3 bases and J by 3 bases, 10 bases remained unmatched. Per the germline V gene, CDR1 is SGHTS and CDR2 is YDEGEE. The length of the CDR3 is 16 residues.

This chain links TRBV5-8 with TRBJ2-2, with D possibly matching TRBD1 (6 bases). V was cut by 4 bases and J by 1 base, with 11 bases left in between. Germline lookup yields CDR1 SGHTS and CDR2 YDEGEE. CDR3 length: 15 amino acids. Here the CDR3 reads CASSPGTLNTGELFF. In DNA form, the CDR3 reads TGTGCCAGCAGCCCGGGGACATTGAACACCGGGGAGCTGTTTTTT.

This clone has only one observation. The CDR3 spells CAIRDRDTEAFF. CDR3 in DNA: TGTGCCATCAGAGACAGAGACACTGAAGCTTTCTTT. V usage is TRBV10-3 and J usage is TRBJ1-1; D possibly corresponds to TRBD1 (5 bases). This CDR3 is 12 amino acids long. The V gene's germline CDR1 is ENHRY and CDR2 SYGVKD. The V gene lost 6 bases and the J gene lost 3 bases, with 8 bases spanning the gap.

The rearrangement uses TRBV9 and TRBJ1-2; D possibly corresponds to TRBD1 (6 bases). The V and J ends lost 4 bases and 0 bases respectively, with 10 bases between them. Germline lookup yields CDR1 SGDLS and CDR2 YYNGEE. The CDR3 is 14 amino acids. The CDR3 protein is CASSQGTSNYGYTF. CDR3 DNA sequence: TGTGCCAGCAGCCAGGGGACCTCTAACTATGGCTACACCTTC.

The CDR3 protein is CASSLVDRRNYGYTF. DNA for the CDR3: TGCGCCAGCAGCTTGGTGGACAGGCGAAACTATGGCTACACCTTC. V usage is TRBV5-1 and J usage is TRBJ1-2, with TRBD1 identical over 7 bases. The CDR3 contains 15 residues. Germline-derived CDR1 and CDR2 are SGHRS and YFSETQ. J was trimmed by 2 bases and V by 0 bases; bases with no gene match: 4.

The rearrangement uses TRBV2 and TRBJ1-3; D unclear. The germline CDR1 and CDR2 sequences are SNHLY and FYNNEI. The CDR3 totals 12 residues. Trimming took 0 bases from V and 8 from J, leaving 5 bases between them. CDR3 sequence (DNA): TGTGCCAGCAGTGAAGCTGGGCACACCATATATTTT. It translates to CASSEAGHTIYF.

This chain connects TRBV5-6 to TRBJ1-1, with D hard to call. The V gene's germline CDR1 is SGHDT and CDR2 YYEEEE. Trimming pared 0 bases from V and 2 bases from J, leaving 11 bases between. CDR3 length: 15 amino acids. CDR3 residues: CASSLGLALNTEAFF. The CDR3 DNA is TGTGCCAGCAGCTTGGGGTTGGCCCTTAACACTGAAGCTTTCTTT.

The chain combines TRBV6-5 with TRBJ1-5, with 7 bases aligning to TRBD1. Trimming at V came to 6 bases and at J to 5 bases, leaving 10 bases not matched to a gene. Germline values: CDR1 MNHEY, CDR2 SVGAGI. The CDR3 is 15 residues long. CDR3 region: CASSQTGIFDQPQHF. DNA of the CDR3: TGTGCCAGCAGCCAGACAGGGATATTCGATCAGCCCCAGCATTTT.

This clone was counted only a few times. The chain combines TRBV18 with TRBJ2-2, with 12 positions matching TRBD2. CDR1 KGHSH and CDR2 LQKENI come from the germline V gene. CDR3 length equals 17 residues. Unmatched junction bases numbered 11, after V lost 6 bases and J lost 6 bases. The CDR3 DNA reads as TGTGCCAGCTCCCCAAGACTAGCGGGAGTGGTGGCCGGGGAGCTGTTTTTT. It specifies CASSPRLAGVVAGELFF.

The chain uses TRBV27 and TRBJ2-7; D may be TRBD2 (6 bases). The CDR3 is made up of 15 amino acids. Trimming removed 5 bases from V and 0 bases from J, with 14 bases in between. CDR1 is MNHEY and CDR2 is SMNVEV in the germline V gene (reference sequence). This CDR3 is CASSASGLISYEQYF. DNA of the CDR3: TGTGCCAGCAGTGCCTCGGGACTCATCTCCTACGAGCAGTACTTC.

This clone was counted between two and nine times. V and J are TRBV15 and TRBJ2-1, with 8 bases identical to TRBD2. The V segment lost 0 bases and the J segment 8 bases; nucleotides outside the gene matches: 18. The germline V gene has CDR1 LNHNV and CDR2 YYDKDF (reference sequence). This CDR3 has 19 residues. The CDR3 spells CATSRDVGGREVTTYEQFF. In nucleotides, the CDR3 is TGTGCCACCAGCAGAGACGTCGGGGGGCGGGAGGTGACGACCTATGAGCAGTTCTTC.

This chain connects TRBV19 to TRBJ2-2, with no clear D. In germline, CDR1 is LNHDA, CDR2 SQIVND (reference sequence). The CDR3 extends over 14 amino acids. The germline V and J ends were trimmed by 0 bases and 6 bases, with 8 bases remaining between them. The CDR3 protein is CASSIDEVAGELFF. In DNA form, the CDR3 reads TGTGCCAGTAGTATAGATGAGGTGGCCGGGGAGCTGTTTTTT.

The chain employs TRBV15 and TRBJ2-1, with 11 bases lining up with TRBD2. The CDR3 is 15 amino acids. CDR1 and CDR2 from the germline V gene are LNHNV and YYDKDF (reference sequence). V lost 2 bases to trimming and J lost 8 bases; unmatched junction nucleotides: 5. CDR3 amino acids: CATSRLAGGLYEQFF. In DNA form, the CDR3 reads TGTGCCACCAGCAGACTAGCGGGAGGATTGTATGAGCAGTTCTTC.